This T cell receptor beta chain was sequenced in a study of Ad26.COV2.S vaccination and SARS-CoV-2 variants. Study-wide context: Intramuscular Ad26.COV2.S doses were given once or twice, 56 days apart. Broader study findings: Total T cell responses, in the TCR breadth and depth analyses, may have been underestimated. Vaccine and placebo groups showed comparable non-spike TCR breadth.

Treatment indicated: roughly 18 received Ad26.COV2.S at low or high dose, single or two shots; about 5 received placebo; per-sample allocation not given. Day 63 after the first vaccine or placebo injection was the time point for sampling. The vaccine antigen was prefusion-stabilized Wuhan SARS-CoV-2 spike. Sequenced by immunoSEQ multiplex PCR; TCRdb stores in-frame clones only, minus some. Among 300,000 to 350,000 clones listed, roughly 80% were seen once. Concerning this clone: The target antigen is unknown.

V was shortened by 3 bases and J by 9 bases, with 18 bases between the two germline ends. Germline-derived CDR1 and CDR2 are SGHTA and FQGTGA. This CDR3 has 15 amino acids. This clonotype was sampled from a person aged 18-65 years who received the Ad26.COV2.S COVID-19 vaccine or a placebo. The chain employs TRBV7-3 and TRBJ1-5, with D uncertain. Sequencing used peripheral blood, obtained in a trial of Ad26.COV2.S vaccine versus placebo. DNA for the CDR3: TGTGCCAGCAGCTTTCGGCCCGGGTTGTTGTGGCCCCAGCATTTT. As protein: CASSFRPGLLWPQHF.